This T cell receptor beta chain was obtained from a study of cytomegalovirus exposure and HLA in healthy donors. Everyone who donated was a healthy bone marrow donor. V dropped 3 bases and J dropped 4 bases, with 13 bases sitting between them. The CDR3 is 14 amino acids. Germline V gives CDR1 SGDLS, CDR2 YYNGEE. Study conclusions and caveats: Cytomegalovirus status, reportedly, was diagnosed with high specificity and sensitivity by the classifier. In a later analysis, common viral pathogens appeared linked to several of the most significant clusters.

On this clone: Its antigen is not known.

The study ran its PCR with 60 Vbeta and 13 Jbeta primers. Produced via immunoSEQ multiplex PCR; TCRdb's table is partial and in-frame only. The sample includes 140,000 or so clones, approximately 80% of them seen just once. This receptor was taken from a woman younger than 30 in good health and CMV-seropositive. Input material: PBMCs. The chain carries TRBV9 and TRBJ1-2, with D maybe TRBD1 (5 bases). The CDR3 coding sequence is TGTGCCAGCAGCGAGGGGTTTACCAGCTATGGCTACACCTTC. It is translated as CASSEGFTSYGYTF.